The next 9 T cell receptor beta chains were all read from a single sample in a study of Ad26.COV2.S vaccination and SARS-CoV-2 variants. The treatment here: some 19 received Ad26.COV2.S at low or high dose, single or two shots; about 5 received placebo; per-sample allocation not given. At day 63 after the first vaccine or placebo injection, samples were drawn. This table comes from immunoSEQ multiplex PCR, and its TCRdb copy is limited to in-frame clones, with some not included. The sample has fewer than 500,000 clones, around 91% seen once. Sequencing was performed on peripheral blood, taken in a trial of Ad26.COV2.S vaccine versus placebo. These receptors originate from a person between 18 and 65 years old who received the Ad26.COV2.S COVID-19 vaccine or a placebo.

V gene TRBV28 combines with J gene TRBJ1-5; 9 nucleotides agree with TRBD1. This CDR3 is 14 amino acids long. Losses at the gene ends were 5 bases for V and 5 bases for J; bases not matched to a gene: 4. The germline CDR1 and CDR2 sequences are MDHEN and SYDVKM. The CDR3 DNA sequence: TGTGCCAGCAGTGGGACAGGGAGTCATCAGCCCCAGCATTTT. The encoded protein is CASSGTGSHQPQHF.

The J gene is TRBJ2-1, the V gene TRBV5-4; TRBD2 matches 14 bases. Germline CDR1 and CDR2: SGHNT and YYREEE (reference sequence). The V and J ends lost 0 bases and 9 bases, in that order; junction bases with no gene match: 14. This CDR3 contains 19 residues. CDR3 protein: CASSLGRAGTSGRSSEQFF. The CDR3 DNA is TGTGCCAGCAGCTTGGGCAGAGCCGGGACTAGCGGGAGAAGTAGTGAGCAGTTCTTC.

With regard to this clone: One end of the junction varies from germline; a read error may be responsible. The chain employs TRBV7-7 and TRBJ2-1, with D possibly called TRBD1 or TRBD2 (5 bases each). There are 13 residues in the CDR3. The germline V gene has CDR1 SSHAT and CDR2 FNYEAQ (reference sequence). In nucleotides, the CDR3 is TGTGCTAGCAGCTCCGGGACCCACAATGAGCAGTTCTTC. This encodes CASSSGTHNEQFF. The full variable domain, its missing parts supplied by reference TRBV7-7 and TRBJ2-1, is GAGVSQSPRYKVTKRGQDVTLRCDPISSHATLYWYQQALGQGPEFLTYFNYEAQPDKSGLPSDRFSAERPEGSISTLTIQRTEQRDSAMYRCASSSGTHNEQFFGPGTRLTVL.

The rearrangement uses TRBV11-1 and TRBJ2-5; D uncertain. CDR3 length: 14 residues. The germline V and J ends were trimmed by 5 bases and 2 bases, with 12 bases remaining between them. Germline V gene data show CDR1 as SGHAT and CDR2 as FQDESV (reference sequence). CDR3 protein: CASSGRRLQETQYF. The CDR3 nucleotides read TGTGCCAGCAGCGGACGGAGATTACAAGAGACCCAGTACTTC.

This chain links TRBV5-6 with TRBJ2-7; the D gene is possibly TRBD1 (5 bases). Trimming left V 1 base short and J 4 bases short, with 9 bases between. Germline values: CDR1 SGHDT, CDR2 YYEEEE. There are 13 residues in the CDR3. The CDR3 protein is CASSLRGYYEQYF. The CDR3 DNA reads TGTGCCAGCAGCTTGAGGGGATATTACGAGCAGTACTTC. Looking up the rest from reference TRBV5-6 and TRBJ2-7 gives the full variable domain: DAGVTQSPTHLIKTRGQQVTLRCSPKSGHDTVSWYQQALGQGPQFIFQYYEEEERQRGNFPDRFSGHQFPNYSSELNVNALLLGDSALYLCASSLRGYYEQYFGPGTRLTVT.

This clone was counted only a few times. The chain has TRBV4-2 and TRBJ2-1; tentatively, D is TRBD2 (6 bases). The germline gives CDR1 LGHNA, CDR2 YNFKEQ. The CDR3 contains 13 residues. Deletions cut 4 bases from V and 5 bases from J, with 9 bases between. This CDR3 reads CASSLRGNNEQFF. The DNA for the CDR3 is TGTGCCAGCAGCCTGCGGGGAAACAATGAGCAGTTCTTC.

The chain employs TRBV28 and TRBJ2-7; no firm D call. The V gene's germline CDR1 is MDHEN and CDR2 SYDVKM. With 7 bases removed from V and 5 bases from J, the gap between germline ends came to 21 bases. The CDR3 covers 15 residues. CDR3 in amino acids: CASTPPRGLNDEQYF. DNA of the CDR3: TGTGCCAGCACCCCACCGCGAGGCCTCAATGACGAGCAGTACTTC.

The V call is TRBV3-1 (or the pseudogene TRBV3-2), the J call TRBJ2-6, with a weak D call TRBD1 (6 bases). Trimming cost V 4 bases and J 0 bases, with 13 bases left between them. The CDR3 is made up of 17 amino acids. Germline V lookup: CDR1 LGHDT, CDR2 YNNKEL (reference sequence). The CDR3, as DNA: TGTGCCAGCAGCCCACTCCTACAGGGCTCTGGGGCCAACGTCCTGACTTTC. It specifies CASSPLLQGSGANVLTF.

The chain's CDR3 is CATSRVSGRAVEQYF. The CDR3 region has the DNA TGTGCCACCAGCAGAGTATCGGGGCGTGCCGTCGAGCAGTACTTC. The chain is built from TRBV15 and TRBJ2-7; perhaps D is TRBD1 or TRBD2 (5 bases each). Between the trimmed V and J ends, which lost 1 base and 6 bases, there was a span of 16 bases. Germline-derived CDR1 and CDR2 are LNHNV and YYDKDF (reference sequence). The CDR3 length is 15 residues.